The 5 T cell receptor beta chains given below trace back to one sample, sequenced in a study of T cells after yellow fever vaccination. MiXCR, applied by TCRdb to the 5' RACE reads, yields one record per CDR3 protein. Counted here are roughly 330,000 distinct CDR3 sequences, around 7% occurring once; the ten biggest clones make up 15% to 20%. The material sequenced was PBMCs, taken about 41 days after the first yellow fever vaccination. These receptors were obtained from a young man who received the YFV17D yellow fever vaccine.

The V and J genes are TRBV7-9 and TRBJ1-6; D unclear. The V end lost 5 bases, the J end lost 6 bases, and 11 bases lay between the germline ends. The CDR3 is 14 residues long. The germline CDR1 and CDR2 sequences are SEHNR and FQNEAQ (reference sequence). Written as DNA, the CDR3 is TGTGCCAGCAGCCCACCGGGTCTTAATTCACCCCTCCACTTT. Protein sequence: CASSPPGLNSPLHF. Full variable domain (rest looked up from reference TRBV7-9 and TRBJ1-6): DTGVSQNPRHKITKRGQNVTFRCDPISEHNRLYWYRQTLGQGPEFLTYFQNEAQLEKSRLLSDRFSAERPKGSFSTLEIQRTEQGDSAMYLCASSPPGLNSPLHFGNGTRLTVT.

This chain links TRBV6-9 with TRBJ2-5, with D possibly being TRBD1 (6 bases). CDR3 length equals 15 residues. CDR1 is MNHGY and CDR2 is SVAAGI in the germline V gene. V lost 0 bases and J 2 bases, leaving 10 bases between the germline ends. The CDR3, as DNA: TGTGCCAGCAGTTATTCTGTCCAGGGGCAAGAGACCCAGTACTTC. It yields the protein CASSYSVQGQETQYF.

This rearrangement joins TRBV20-1 to TRBJ2-3; 7 bases fit TRBD2. CDR1 and CDR2 from the germline V gene are DFQATT and SNEGSKA (reference sequence). The length of the CDR3 is 18 residues. The V gene end was trimmed by 3 bases and the J gene end by 2 bases; junction bases not matched to a gene: 17. DNA of the CDR3: TGCAGTGCTAGGGGACTAAGCGGGTCTAAAGGGGCCACAGATACGCAGTATTTT. As protein: CSARGLSGSKGATDTQYF.

J is TRBJ1-2 and V is TRBV20-1; D is possibly TRBD1 (5 bases). The CDR3 is 12 amino acids. Trimming removed 0 bases at V and 7 bases at J, with 9 bases between. CDR1 is DFQATT and CDR2 is SNEGSKA in the germline V gene (reference sequence). Here the CDR3 DNA reads TGCAGTGCTAGAGATGCAGGGTTTGGCTACACCTTC. This sequence encodes CSARDAGFGYTF.

Concerning this clonotype: One junction end disagrees with the germline gene, perhaps due to a read error. The chain recombines TRBV7-2 with TRBJ2-2; D not resolved. Looked up from germline, CDR1 is SGHTA and CDR2 is FQGNSA. This CDR3 contains 13 residues. The CDR3 region has the DNA TGTGCCAGCAGCTTACCGGGCACCGAGGAGCTGTTTTTT. Translating gives CASSLPGTEELFF.